This passage covers 4 T cell receptor beta chains from one sample sequenced in a study of neurological immune-mediated disorders. Time point in this sample: technical triplicate 3. Using its own MiXCR run on the 5' RACE reads, TCRdb lists one record per CDR3 protein. The sample includes around 30,000 distinct CDR3 sequences, roughly 16% of them seen just once. What was sequenced was CD4+ T cells from blood. The receptors stem from a female donor with HTLV-1-associated myelopathy (HAM/TSP).

This clonotype was found many times. The chain carries TRBV29-1 and TRBJ1-2; D is unclear. With 2 bases removed from V and 8 bases from J, the gap between germline ends came to 6 bases. The CDR3 has 10 residues. From germline, CDR1 is SQVTM and CDR2 ANQGSEA. CDR3 DNA sequence: TGCAGCGTTGAACATGGCGGCTACACCTTC. This codes for CSVEHGGYTF.

The chain joins TRBV27 to TRBJ1-5; no clear D. The CDR3 contains 13 residues. Germline V gene sequence: CDR1 MNHEY, CDR2 SMNVEV (reference sequence). V was shortened by 6 bases and J by 7 bases, with 13 bases between the two germline ends. The CDR3, as DNA: TGTGCCAGCAGCCGCAATCCCGGACAGCCCCAGCATTTT. Protein sequence: CASSRNPGQPQHF.

In its sample, this clonotype was seen many times. The V and J genes are TRBV7-9 and TRBJ2-7; D remains unclear. The CDR3 runs 12 residues. Germline V gives CDR1 SEHNR, CDR2 FQNEAQ (reference sequence). The V end lost 4 bases, the J end lost 8 bases, and 12 bases lay between the germline ends. Here the CDR3 reads CASSWAADQQYF. In DNA, the CDR3 is TGTGCCAGCAGCTGGGCCGCGGATCAGCAGTACTTC.

This clonotype was seen repeatedly, ten times or more. This sequence joins TRBV7-2 and TRBJ1-2, with 7 bases identical to TRBD1. CDR3 length equals 15 residues. Trimming removed 2 bases from V and 4 bases from J; junction bases left unmatched: 7. CDR1 and CDR2 from the germline V gene are SGHTA and FQGNSA. The CDR3 DNA follows: TGTGCCAGCAGCTTACCGACAGGGCTGGGCTATGGCTACACCTTC. Translating gives CASSLPTGLGYGYTF.